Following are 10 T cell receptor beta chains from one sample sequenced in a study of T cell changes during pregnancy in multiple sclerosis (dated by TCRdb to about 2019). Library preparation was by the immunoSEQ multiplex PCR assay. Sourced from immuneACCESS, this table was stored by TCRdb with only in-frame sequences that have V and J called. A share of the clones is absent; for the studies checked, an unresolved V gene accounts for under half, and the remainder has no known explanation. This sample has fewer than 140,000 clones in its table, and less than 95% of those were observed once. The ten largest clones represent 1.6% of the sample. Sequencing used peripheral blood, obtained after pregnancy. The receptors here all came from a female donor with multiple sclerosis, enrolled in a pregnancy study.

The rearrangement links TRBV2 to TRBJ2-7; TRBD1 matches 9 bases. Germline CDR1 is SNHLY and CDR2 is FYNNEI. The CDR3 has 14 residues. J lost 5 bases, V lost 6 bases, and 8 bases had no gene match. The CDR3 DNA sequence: TGTGCCAGCAGCCAAAAGAGGACAGGGGACGAGCAGTACTTC. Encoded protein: CASSQKRTGDEQYF.

CDR3 in amino acids: CASSSAAGWYGYTF. The CDR3 nucleotides read TGTGCCAGCAGCTCCGCGGCAGGGTGGTATGGCTACACCTTC. The chain has TRBV11-2 and TRBJ1-2, with a possible D match to TRBD1 (5 bases). This CDR3 is built from 14 residues. Germline V gene lookup returns CDR1 SGHAT and CDR2 FQNNGV. The V and J ends lost 4 bases and 5 bases respectively, with 14 bases between them.

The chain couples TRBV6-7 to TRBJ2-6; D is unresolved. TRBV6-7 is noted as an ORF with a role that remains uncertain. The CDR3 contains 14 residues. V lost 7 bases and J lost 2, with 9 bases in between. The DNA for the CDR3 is TGTGCCAGCATTGTCCAAACTGGGGCCAACGTCCTGACTTTC. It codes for CASIVQTGANVLTF.

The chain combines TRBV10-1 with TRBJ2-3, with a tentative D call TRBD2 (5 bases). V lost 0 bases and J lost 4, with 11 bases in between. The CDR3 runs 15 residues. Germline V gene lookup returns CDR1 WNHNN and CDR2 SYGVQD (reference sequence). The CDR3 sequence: CASSESRGQSDTQYF. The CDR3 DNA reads TGCGCCAGCAGTGAGTCGAGAGGGCAATCAGATACGCAGTATTTT.

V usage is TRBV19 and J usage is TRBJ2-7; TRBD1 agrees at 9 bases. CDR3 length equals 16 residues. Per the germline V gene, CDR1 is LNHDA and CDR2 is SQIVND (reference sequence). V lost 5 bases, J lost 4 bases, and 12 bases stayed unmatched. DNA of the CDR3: TGTGCCAGTAGTGTACAGGGGGCGTCGAGTGGGTACGAGCAGTACTTC. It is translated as CASSVQGASSGYEQYF. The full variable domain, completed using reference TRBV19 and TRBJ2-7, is DGGITQSPKYLFRKEGQNVTLSCEQNLNHDAMYWYRQDPGQGLRLIYYSQIVNDFQKGDIAEGYSVSREKKESFPLTVTSAQKNPTAFYLCASSVQGASSGYEQYFGPGTRLTVT.

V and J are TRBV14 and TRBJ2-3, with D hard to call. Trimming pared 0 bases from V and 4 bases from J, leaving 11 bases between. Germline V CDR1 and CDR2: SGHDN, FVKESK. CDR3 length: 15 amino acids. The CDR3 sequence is CASSQDQSRADTQYF. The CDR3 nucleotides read TGTGCCAGCAGCCAAGATCAGTCCCGGGCAGATACGCAGTATTTT.

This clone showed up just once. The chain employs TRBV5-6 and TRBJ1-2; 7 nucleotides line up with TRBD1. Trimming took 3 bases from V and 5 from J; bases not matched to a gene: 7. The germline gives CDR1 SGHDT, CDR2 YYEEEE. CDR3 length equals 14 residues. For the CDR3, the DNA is TGTGCCAGCAGCTCAACAGGGGCAGGGTATGGCTACACCTTC. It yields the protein CASSSTGAGYGYTF.

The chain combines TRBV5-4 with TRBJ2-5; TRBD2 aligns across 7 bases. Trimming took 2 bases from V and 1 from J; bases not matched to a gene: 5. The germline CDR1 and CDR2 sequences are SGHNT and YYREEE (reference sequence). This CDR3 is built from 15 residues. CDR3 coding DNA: TGTGCCAGCAGCTTCTGGGGGGGGACCCAAGAGACCCAGTACTTC. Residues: CASSFWGGTQETQYF.

The chain's CDR3 is CAWSDKPQETQYF. CDR3 DNA: TGTGCCTGGAGTGACAAACCACAAGAGACCCAGTACTTC. The V gene is TRBV30, the J gene TRBJ2-5, with no clear D. CDR3 size: 13 residues. Per the germline V gene, CDR1 is GTSNPN and CDR2 is SVGIG (reference sequence). Trimming shortened V by 1 base and J by 2 bases, and 8 bases separated the two germline ends.

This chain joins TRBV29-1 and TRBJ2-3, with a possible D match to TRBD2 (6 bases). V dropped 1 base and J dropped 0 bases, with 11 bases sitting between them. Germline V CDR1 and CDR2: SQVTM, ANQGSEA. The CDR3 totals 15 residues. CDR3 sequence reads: CSVEGGEKSTDTQYF. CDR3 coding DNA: TGCAGCGTTGAAGGCGGGGAGAAGAGCACAGATACGCAGTATTTT.